The 2 T cell receptor beta chains below were found in one sample sequenced in a study of metastatic and nonmetastatic thyroid tumors. The entire patient cohort was treatment-naive prior to thyroid surgery. TCRdb re-analyzed the PCR reads through MiXCR. The table has approximately 12,000 clones, about 25% seen once. Sequencing was carried out using blood. These receptors were obtained from a female donor with papillary thyroid cancer or a benign thyroid nodule (not recorded which). Some clones in this sample may be carry-over from other donors' samples.

This clone was seen more than once but under ten times. V and J are TRBV6-1 and TRBJ1-5; no definite D call. Trimming shortened V by 8 bases and J by 0 bases, and 5 bases separated the two germline ends. Germline CDR1 MNHNS, CDR2 SASEGT. The CDR3 covers 12 residues. The CDR3 nucleotides read TGTGCCAGCGCATTTAGCAATCAGCCCCAGCATTTT. Residues: CASAFSNQPQHF.

In its sample, this clone was seen a few times. The chain uses TRBV5-1 and TRBJ1-1; D may be TRBD1 (5 bases). Germline lookup yields CDR1 SGHRS and CDR2 YFSETQ. The CDR3 is made up of 11 amino acids. Trimming removed 6 bases from V and 8 bases from J, with 11 bases in between. This CDR3 reads CASIQDIEAFF. CDR3 DNA sequence: TGCGCCAGCATCCAGGACATAGAAGCTTTCTTT.